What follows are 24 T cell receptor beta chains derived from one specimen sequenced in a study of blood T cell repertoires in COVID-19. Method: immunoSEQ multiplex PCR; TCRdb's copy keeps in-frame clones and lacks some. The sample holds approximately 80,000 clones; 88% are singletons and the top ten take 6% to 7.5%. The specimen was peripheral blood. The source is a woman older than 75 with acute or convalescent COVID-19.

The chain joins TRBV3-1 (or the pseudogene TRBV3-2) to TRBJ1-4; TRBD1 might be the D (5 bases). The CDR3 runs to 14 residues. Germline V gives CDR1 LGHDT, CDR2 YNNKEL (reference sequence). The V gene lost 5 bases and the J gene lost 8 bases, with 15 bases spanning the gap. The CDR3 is CASSSRGQAEKLFF. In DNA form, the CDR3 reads TGTGCCAGCAGCTCCCGCGGACAAGCAGAAAAACTGTTTTTT.

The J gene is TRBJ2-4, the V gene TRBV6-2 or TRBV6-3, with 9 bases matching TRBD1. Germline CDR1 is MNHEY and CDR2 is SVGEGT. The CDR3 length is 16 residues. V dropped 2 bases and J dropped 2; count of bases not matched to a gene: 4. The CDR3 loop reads CASSYLTGGPKNIQYF. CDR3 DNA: TGTGCCAGCAGTTACCTGACAGGGGGACCCAAAAACATTCAGTACTTC.

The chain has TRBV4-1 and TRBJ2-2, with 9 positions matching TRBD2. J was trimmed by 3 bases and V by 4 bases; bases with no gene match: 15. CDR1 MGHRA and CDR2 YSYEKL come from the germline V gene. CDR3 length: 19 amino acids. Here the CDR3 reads CASSPKIGAGGADTGELFF. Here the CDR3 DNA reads TGCGCCAGCAGCCCGAAAATCGGAGCGGGGGGCGCGGACACCGGGGAGCTGTTTTTT.

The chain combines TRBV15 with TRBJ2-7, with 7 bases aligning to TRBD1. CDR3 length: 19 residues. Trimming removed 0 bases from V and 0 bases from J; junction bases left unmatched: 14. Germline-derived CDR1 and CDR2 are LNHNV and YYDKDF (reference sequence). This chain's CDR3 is CATSRDLGRQGLGSYEQYF. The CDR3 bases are TGTGCCACCAGCAGAGATCTGGGCCGACAGGGTCTTGGCTCCTACGAGCAGTACTTC.

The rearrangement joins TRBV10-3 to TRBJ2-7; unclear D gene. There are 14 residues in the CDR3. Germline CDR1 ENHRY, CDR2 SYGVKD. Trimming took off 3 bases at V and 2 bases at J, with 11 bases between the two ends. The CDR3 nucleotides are TGTGCCATCAGTGAAACGAGGCAGACCTACGAGCAGTACTTC. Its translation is CAISETRQTYEQYF.

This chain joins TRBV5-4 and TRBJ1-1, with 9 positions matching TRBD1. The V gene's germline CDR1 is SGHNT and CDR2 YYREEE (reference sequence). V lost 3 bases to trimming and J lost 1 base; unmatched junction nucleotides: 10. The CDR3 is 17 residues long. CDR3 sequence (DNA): TGTGCCAGCAGCTCGAAGACCCAGGGACAGGGGAACACTGAAGCTTTCTTT. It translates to CASSSKTQGQGNTEAFF. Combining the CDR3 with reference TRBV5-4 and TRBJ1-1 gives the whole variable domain ETGVTQSPTHLIKTRGQQVTLRCSSQSGHNTVSWYQQALGQGPQFIFQYYREEENGRGNFPPRFSGLQFPNYSSELNVNALELDDSALYLCASSSKTQGQGNTEAFFGQGTRLTVV.

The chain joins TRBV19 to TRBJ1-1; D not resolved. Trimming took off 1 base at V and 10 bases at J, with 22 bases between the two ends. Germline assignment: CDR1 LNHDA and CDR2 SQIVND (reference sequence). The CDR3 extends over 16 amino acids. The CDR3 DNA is TGTGCCAGTAGTATAGTCCTAAGCGGGTCTCGAGGAGGAGCTTTCTTT. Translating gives CASSIVLSGSRGGAFF. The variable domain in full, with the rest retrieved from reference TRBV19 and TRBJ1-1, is DGGITQSPKYLFRKEGQNVTLSCEQNLNHDAMYWYRQDPGQGLRLIYYSQIVNDFQKGDIAEGYSVSREKKESFPLTVTSAQKNPTAFYLCASSIVLSGSRGGAFFGQGTRLTVV.

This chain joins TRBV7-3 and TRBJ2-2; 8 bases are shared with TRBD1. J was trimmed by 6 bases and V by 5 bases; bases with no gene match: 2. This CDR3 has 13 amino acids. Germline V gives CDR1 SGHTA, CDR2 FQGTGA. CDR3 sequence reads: CASSGQGSGELFF. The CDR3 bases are TGTGCCAGCAGCGGACAGGGTTCCGGGGAGCTGTTTTTT. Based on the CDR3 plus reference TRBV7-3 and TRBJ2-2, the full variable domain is GAGVSQTPSNKVTEKGKYVELRCDPISGHTALYWYRQSLGQGPEFLIYFQGTGAADDSGLPNDRFFAVRPEGSVSTLKIQRTERGDSAVYLCASSGQGSGELFFGEGSRLTVL.

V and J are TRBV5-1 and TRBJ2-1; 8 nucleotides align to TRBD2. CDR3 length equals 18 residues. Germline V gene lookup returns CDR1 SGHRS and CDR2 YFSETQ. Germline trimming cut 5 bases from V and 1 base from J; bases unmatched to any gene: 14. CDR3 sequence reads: CASSSLGEASGSYNEQFF. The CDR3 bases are TGCGCCAGCAGTTCCCTCGGCGAAGCTAGCGGGTCCTACAATGAGCAGTTCTTC.

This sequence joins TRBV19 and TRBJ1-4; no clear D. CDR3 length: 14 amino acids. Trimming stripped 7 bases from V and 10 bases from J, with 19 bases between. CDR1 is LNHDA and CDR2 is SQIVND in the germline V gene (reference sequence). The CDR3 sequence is CASTLDSSSGKLFF. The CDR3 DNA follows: TGTGCCAGTACCTTGGACTCATCGAGCGGAAAACTGTTTTTT.

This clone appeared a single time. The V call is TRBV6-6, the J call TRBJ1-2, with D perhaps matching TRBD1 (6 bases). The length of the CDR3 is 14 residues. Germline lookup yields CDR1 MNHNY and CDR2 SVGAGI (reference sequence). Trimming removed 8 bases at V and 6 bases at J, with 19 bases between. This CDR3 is CASVNGRGGNGYTF. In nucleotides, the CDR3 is TGTGCCAGCGTTAACGGTAGAGGGGGAAATGGCTACACCTTC.

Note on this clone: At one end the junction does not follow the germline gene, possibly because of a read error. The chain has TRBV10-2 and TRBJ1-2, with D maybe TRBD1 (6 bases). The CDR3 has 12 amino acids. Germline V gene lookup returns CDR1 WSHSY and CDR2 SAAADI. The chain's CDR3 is CASSETRTAPYF. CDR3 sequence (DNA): TGCGCCAGCAGTGAGACCCGGACAGCACCCTACTTC.

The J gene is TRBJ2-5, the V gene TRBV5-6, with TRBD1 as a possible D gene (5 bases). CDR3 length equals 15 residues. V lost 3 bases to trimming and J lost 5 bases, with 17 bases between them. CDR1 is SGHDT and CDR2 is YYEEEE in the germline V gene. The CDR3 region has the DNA TGTGCCAGCAGCTATACTGGGCAGGGTAGGGAGACCCAGTACTTC. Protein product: CASSYTGQGRETQYF.

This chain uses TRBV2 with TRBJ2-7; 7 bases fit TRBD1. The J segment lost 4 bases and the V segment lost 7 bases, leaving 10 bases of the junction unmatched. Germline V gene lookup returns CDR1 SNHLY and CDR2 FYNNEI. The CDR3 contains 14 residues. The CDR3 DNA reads TGTGCCAGCAACAAGGCAGGGGGTAGATACGAGCAGTACTTC. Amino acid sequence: CASNKAGGRYEQYF.

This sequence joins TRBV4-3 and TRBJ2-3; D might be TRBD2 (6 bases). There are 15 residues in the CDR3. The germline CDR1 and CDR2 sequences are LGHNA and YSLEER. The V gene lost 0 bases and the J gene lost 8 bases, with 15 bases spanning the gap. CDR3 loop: CASSQDRDSRGTQYF. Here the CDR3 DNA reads TGCGCCAGCAGCCAAGATCGCGACTCGCGGGGTACGCAGTATTTT.

The CDR3 here is CASSLGQGAIGNTIYF. The DNA for the CDR3 is TGTGCCAGCAGCTTGGGGCAGGGGGCGATTGGAAACACCATATATTTT. The chain joins TRBV5-5 to TRBJ1-3; 8 nucleotides match TRBD1. CDR3 length: 16 amino acids. Trimming at V came to 0 bases and at J to 3 bases, leaving 5 bases not matched to a gene. Germline V gene data show CDR1 as SGHKS and CDR2 as YYEKEE (reference sequence).

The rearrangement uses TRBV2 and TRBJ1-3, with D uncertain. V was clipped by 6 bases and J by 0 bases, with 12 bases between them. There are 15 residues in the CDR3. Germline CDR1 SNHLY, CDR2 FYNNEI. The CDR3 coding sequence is TGTGCCAGCAGCCCGGGCGGGAGCTCTGGAAACACCATATATTTT. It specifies CASSPGGSSGNTIYF.

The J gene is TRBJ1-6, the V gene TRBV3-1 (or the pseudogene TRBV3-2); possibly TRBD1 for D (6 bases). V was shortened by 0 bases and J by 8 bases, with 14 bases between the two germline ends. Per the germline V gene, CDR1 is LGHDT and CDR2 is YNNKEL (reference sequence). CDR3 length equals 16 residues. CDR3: CASSQDWQGSDSPLHF. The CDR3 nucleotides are TGTGCCAGCAGCCAAGATTGGCAGGGGTCGGATTCACCCCTCCACTTT.

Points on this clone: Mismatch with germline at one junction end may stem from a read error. CDR3 bases: TGTGCCAGCAGTAACTCGAGGGAGGCCCTCCACTTT. This encodes CASSNSREALHF. The chain carries TRBV6-6 and TRBJ1-6; D remains unclear. This CDR3 comprises 12 residues. CDR1 MNHNY and CDR2 SVGAGI come from the germline V gene (reference sequence).

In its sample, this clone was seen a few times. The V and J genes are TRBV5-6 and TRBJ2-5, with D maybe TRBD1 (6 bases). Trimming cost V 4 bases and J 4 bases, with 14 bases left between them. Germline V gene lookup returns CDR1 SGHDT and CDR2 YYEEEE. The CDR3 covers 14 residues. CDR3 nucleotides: TGTGCCAGCAGCCCTCCTGGGACACCAGAGACCCAGTACTTC. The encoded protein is CASSPPGTPETQYF.

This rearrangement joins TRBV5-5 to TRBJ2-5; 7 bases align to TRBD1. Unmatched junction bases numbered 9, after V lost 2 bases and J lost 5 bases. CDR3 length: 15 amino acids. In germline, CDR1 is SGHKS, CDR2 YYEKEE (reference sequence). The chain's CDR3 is CASSLFTGDRETQYF. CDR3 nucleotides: TGTGCCAGCAGCTTATTTACAGGGGATCGGGAGACCCAGTACTTC. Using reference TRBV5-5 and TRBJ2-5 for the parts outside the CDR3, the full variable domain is DAGVTQSPTHLIKTRGQQVTLRCSPISGHKSVSWYQQVLGQGPQFIFQYYEKEERGRGNFPDRFSARQFPNYSSELNVNALLLGDSALYLCASSLFTGDRETQYFGPGTRLLVL.

Here the CDR3 reads CASSQDSSNEKLFF. The CDR3 DNA reads TGTGCCAGCAGCCAGGACAGCTCTAATGAAAAACTGTTTTTT. The chain links TRBV7-9 to TRBJ1-4, with D tentatively TRBD1 (6 bases). V was pared by 5 bases and J by 3 bases, with 10 bases between. The CDR3 contains 14 residues. Germline CDR1 and CDR2: SEHNR and FQNEAQ (reference sequence). Based on the CDR3 plus reference TRBV7-9 and TRBJ1-4, the full variable domain is DTGVSQNPRHKITKRGQNVTFRCDPISEHNRLYWYRQTLGQGPEFLTYFQNEAQLEKSRLLSDRFSAERPKGSFSTLEIQRTEQGDSAMYLCASSQDSSNEKLFFGSGTQLSVL.

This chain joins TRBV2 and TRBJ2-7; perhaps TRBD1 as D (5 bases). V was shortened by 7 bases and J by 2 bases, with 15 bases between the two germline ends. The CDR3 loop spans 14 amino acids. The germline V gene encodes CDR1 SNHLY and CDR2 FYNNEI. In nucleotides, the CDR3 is TGTGCCAGCAAGATACTGACAGAGACCTACGAGCAGTACTTC. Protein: CASKILTETYEQYF.

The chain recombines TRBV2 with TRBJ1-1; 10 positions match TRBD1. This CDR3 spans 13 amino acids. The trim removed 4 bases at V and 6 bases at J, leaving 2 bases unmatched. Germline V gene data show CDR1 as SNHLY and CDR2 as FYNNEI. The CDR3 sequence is CASSVGQGAEAFF. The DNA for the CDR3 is TGTGCCAGCAGTGTTGGACAGGGGGCTGAAGCTTTCTTT.